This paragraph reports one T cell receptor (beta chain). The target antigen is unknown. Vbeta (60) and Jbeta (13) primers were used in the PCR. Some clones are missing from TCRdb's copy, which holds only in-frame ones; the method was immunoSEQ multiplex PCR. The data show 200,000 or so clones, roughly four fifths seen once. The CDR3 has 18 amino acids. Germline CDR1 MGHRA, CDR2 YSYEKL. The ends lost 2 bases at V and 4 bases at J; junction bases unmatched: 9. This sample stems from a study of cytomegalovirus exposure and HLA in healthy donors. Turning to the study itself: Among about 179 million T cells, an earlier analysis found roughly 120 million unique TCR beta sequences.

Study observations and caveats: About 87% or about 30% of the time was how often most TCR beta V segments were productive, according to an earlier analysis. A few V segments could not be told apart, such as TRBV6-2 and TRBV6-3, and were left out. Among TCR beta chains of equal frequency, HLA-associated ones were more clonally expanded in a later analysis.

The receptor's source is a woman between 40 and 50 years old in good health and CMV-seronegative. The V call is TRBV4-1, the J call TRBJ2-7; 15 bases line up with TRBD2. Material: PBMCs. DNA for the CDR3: TGCGCCAGCAGCCAATCACCGGGACTAGCGGGAGGCCTGTACGAGCAGTACTTC. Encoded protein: CASSQSPGLAGGLYEQYF.